What follows are 22 T cell receptor beta chains derived from one specimen sequenced in a study of response to subunit inactivated influenza vaccine. TCRdb recomputed calls from the RT-PCR reads with MiXCR, one row per CDR3 protein. The table has about 180,000 distinct CDR3 sequences, around 9.2% seen once; the top ten hold roughly 11%. The specimen was non-naive T cells sorted from PBMCs, collected on the day of vaccination. The receptors stem from a man aged 50 or older who received an inactivated influenza vaccine.

J is TRBJ2-7 and V is TRBV6-5; 12 bases are a match to TRBD1. CDR1 and CDR2 from the germline V gene are MNHEY and SVGAGI. This CDR3 comprises 15 residues. V shed 0 bases, J shed 7 bases, and the junction held 4 bases outside the gene matches. The CDR3 loop is CASSYSGQGAFEQYF. The CDR3 bases are TGTGCCAGCAGTTACTCGGGACAGGGGGCATTTGAGCAGTACTTC.

The chain has TRBV10-3 and TRBJ2-1, with D possibly called TRBD1 or TRBD2 (6 bases each). CDR3 length: 15 amino acids. Germline CDR1 ENHRY, CDR2 SYGVKD. The V and J ends lost 2 bases and 9 bases respectively, with 17 bases between them. CDR3 in amino acids: CAISENPGAGSEQFF. The CDR3 nucleotides are TGTGCCATCAGTGAGAATCCGGGGGCAGGGAGTGAGCAGTTCTTC.

This clonotype occurred a few times. V usage is TRBV19 and J usage is TRBJ2-3; the match to TRBD2 covers 7 bases. CDR3 length equals 15 residues. Germline V lookup: CDR1 LNHDA, CDR2 SQIVND (reference sequence). The junction had 4 bases not matched to a gene; V was cut back by 4 bases and J by 0 bases. The CDR3 DNA follows: TGTGCCAGTAGTAGAGCGGGATATAGCACAGATACGCAGTATTTT. Protein sequence: CASSRAGYSTDTQYF.

There are a few counts of this clonotype. This sequence joins TRBV5-1 and TRBJ2-2; D is uncertain. Germline CDR1 reads SGHRS; CDR2 reads YFSETQ. The length of the CDR3 is 15 residues. V lost 3 bases, J lost 2 bases, and 11 bases lay in between. The chain's CDR3 is CASSSRTANTGELFF. CDR3 in DNA: TGCGCCAGCAGCTCCCGGACCGCAAACACCGGGGAGCTGTTTTTT.

This clonotype occurred many times. The J gene is TRBJ1-5, the V gene TRBV7-2, with D tentatively TRBD1 (6 bases). CDR1 is SGHTA, CDR2 FQGNSA, per germline. The CDR3 spans 13 residues. The V and J ends lost 0 bases and 15 bases respectively, with 15 bases between them. This CDR3 is CASSLAAGQGRHF. The CDR3 nucleotides read TGTGCCAGCAGCTTAGCGGCTGGTCAGGGGCGGCATTTT.

There are many counts of this clonotype. The chain's CDR3 is CASSLDGSPNQPQHF. CDR3 nucleotides: TGCGCCAGCAGCTTGGACGGCAGCCCCAATCAGCCCCAGCATTTT. The chain recombines TRBV5-1 with TRBJ1-5; D gene unclear. Looked up from germline, CDR1 is SGHRS and CDR2 is YFSETQ. The CDR3 is 15 residues long. V lost 0 bases and J lost 3, with 10 bases in between. The full variable domain, with the rest looked up from reference TRBV5-1 and TRBJ1-5, is KAGVTQTPRYLIKTRGQQVTLSCSPISGHRSVSWYQQTPGQGLQFLFEYFSETQRNKGNFPGRFSGRQFSNSRSEMNVSTLELGDSALYLCASSLDGSPNQPQHFGDGTRLSIL.

A few counts support this clonotype. The chain combines TRBV7-2 with TRBJ2-1; D unresolved. Germline V gene sequence: CDR1 SGHTA, CDR2 FQGNSA. V lost 5 bases and J lost 0, with 8 bases in between. The CDR3 length is 14 residues. Here the CDR3 reads CASSRDRSYNEQFF. The CDR3 DNA reads TGTGCCAGCAGCCGTGACCGCTCCTACAATGAGCAGTTCTTC.

The V call is TRBV24-1, the J call TRBJ2-6, with D tentatively TRBD1 (6 bases). Between the trimmed V and J ends, which lost 2 bases and 15 bases, there was a span of 7 bases. The length of the CDR3 is 11 residues. Germline V gene lookup returns CDR1 KGHDR and CDR2 SFDVKD. CDR3 sequence reads: CATSDSGALTF. The CDR3 coding sequence is TGTGCCACCAGTGATTCAGGGGCCCTGACTTTC.

This clonotype turned up a few times. J is TRBJ1-6 and V is TRBV20-1, with D perhaps TRBD1 (6 bases). V was clipped by 6 bases and J by 0 bases, with 24 bases between them. Germline CDR1 DFQATT, CDR2 SNEGSKA (reference sequence). The CDR3 spans 19 residues. The CDR3 protein is CSATPSGGARSSYNSPLHF. The CDR3 nucleotides read TGCAGTGCCACACCCTCGGGGGGGGCCCGGAGCTCCTATAATTCACCCCTCCACTTT.

The chain employs TRBV7-6 and TRBJ2-3; a weak D match, TRBD2 (6 bases). With 5 bases removed from V and 6 bases from J, the gap between germline ends came to 18 bases. The germline gives CDR1 SGHVS, CDR2 FNYEAQ. This CDR3 comprises 15 residues. DNA of the CDR3: TGTGCCAGCAGCCTCTCGGCGGGGTCAGCGGATACGCAGTATTTT. This gives the protein CASSLSAGSADTQYF.

The rearrangement joins TRBV12-3 or TRBV12-4 to TRBJ1-4, with D possibly matching TRBD1 (6 bases). The CDR3 extends over 17 amino acids. With 5 bases removed from V and 2 bases from J, the gap between germline ends came to 18 bases. The CDR3 DNA sequence: TGTGCCAGCAGTGGCCCCCGGGGGCGATTGACTAATGAAAAACTGTTTTTT. Translation gives CASSGPRGRLTNEKLFF.

This clonotype has at least ten counts. This chain links TRBV10-3 with TRBJ2-3, with D possibly matching TRBD1 (6 bases). V gave up 7 bases and J gave up 3 bases, with 17 bases separating them. CDR1 and CDR2 (germline): ENHRY, SYGVKD. This CDR3 has 15 residues. CDR3 nucleotides: TGTGCCATCACCGAGACGGGACACACAACAGATACGCAGTATTTT. This encodes CAITETGHTTDTQYF.

At least ten counts were recorded for this clonotype. The chain uses TRBV12-3 or TRBV12-4 and TRBJ2-1; a weak D match, TRBD1 (5 bases). CDR3 size: 13 residues. Trimming took 4 bases from V and 7 from J, leaving 11 bases between them. CDR3 DNA sequence: TGTGCCAGCAGTTCCCTGGACATAAATGAGCAGTTCTTC. The encoded protein is CASSSLDINEQFF.

The gene calls are TRBV24-1 and TRBJ2-2; D remains ambiguous. Trimming removed 1 base at V and 1 base at J, with 9 bases between. Germline CDR1 reads KGHDR; CDR2 reads SFDVKD. This CDR3 has 16 residues. The CDR3, as DNA: TGTGCCACCAGTGATTTAAATAATGTGAACACCGGGGAGCTGTTTTTT. It encodes CATSDLNNVNTGELFF.

This clonotype was found many times. The V call is TRBV12-3 or TRBV12-4, the J call TRBJ2-2, with 15 bases aligning to TRBD2. The CDR3 extends over 17 amino acids. The J segment lost 4 bases and the V segment lost 5 bases, leaving 5 bases of the junction unmatched. CDR3 amino acids: CASSGTSGRSATGELFF. The CDR3 region has the DNA TGTGCCAGCAGTGGGACTAGCGGGAGGTCGGCCACCGGGGAGCTGTTTTTT.

This clonotype was picked up many times. The CDR3 here is CASSWDGNEQFF. CDR3 sequence (DNA): TGTGCCAGCAGCTGGGACGGGAATGAGCAGTTCTTC. The chain carries TRBV7-9 and TRBJ2-1; perhaps D is TRBD1 or TRBD2 (5 bases each). Trimming pared 4 bases from V and 7 bases from J, leaving 8 bases between. CDR3 length: 12 residues. The germline CDR1 and CDR2 sequences are SEHNR and FQNEAQ (reference sequence).

This clonotype was picked up a small number of times. The V gene is TRBV28, the J gene TRBJ2-7; 7 nucleotides line up with TRBD1. This CDR3 has 14 residues. Germline-derived CDR1 and CDR2 are MDHEN and SYDVKM. J was trimmed by 4 bases and V by 5 bases; bases with no gene match: 8. CDR3: CASSLSPGQYEQYF. For the CDR3, the DNA is TGTGCCAGCAGTCTCAGCCCGGGACAGTACGAGCAGTACTTC. Complete variable domain (other parts from reference TRBV28 and TRBJ2-7): DVKVTQSSRYLVKRTGEKVFLECVQDMDHENMFWYRQDPGLGLRLIYFSYDVKMKEKGDIPEGYSVSREKKERFSLILESASTNQTSMYLCASSLSPGQYEQYFGPGTRLTVT.

This clonotype was seen ten or more times. The chain carries TRBV28 and TRBJ2-7; TRBD2 aligns across 14 bases. This CDR3 is 15 amino acids long. Germline V gene sequence: CDR1 MDHEN, CDR2 SYDVKM. V lost 6 bases to trimming and J lost 5 bases; unmatched junction nucleotides: 6. CDR3 nucleotide sequence: TGTGCCAGCAGGCGGACTAGCGGGAGGAACGACGAGCAGTACTTC. Translated: CASRRTSGRNDEQYF.

The table lists this clonotype with many counts. V usage is TRBV27 and J usage is TRBJ2-2; the match to TRBD2 covers 16 bases. CDR1 is MNHEY and CDR2 is SMNVEV in the germline V gene (reference sequence). The CDR3 has 19 amino acids. The V gene end was trimmed by 2 bases and the J gene end by 2 bases; junction bases not matched to a gene: 5. CDR3 in amino acids: CASSLRGTSGGDNTGELFF. CDR3 coding DNA: TGTGCCAGCAGTTTACGAGGGACTAGCGGGGGGGACAACACCGGGGAGCTGTTTTTT.

The table lists this clonotype with a few counts. The V gene is TRBV30, the J gene TRBJ2-5; D might be TRBD1 (6 bases). V was cut by 0 bases and J by 4 bases, with 12 bases left in between. This CDR3 region has 14 residues. Germline values: CDR1 GTSNPN, CDR2 SVGIG (reference sequence). CDR3 DNA sequence: TGTGCCTGGAGTGTTTCTGTAGGGGGAGAGACCCAGTACTTC. As protein: CAWSVSVGGETQYF.

The table lists this clonotype with a few counts. The chain recombines TRBV12-3 or TRBV12-4 with TRBJ1-1, with TRBD1 as a possible D gene (6 bases). The CDR3 covers 15 residues. With 0 bases removed from V and 1 base from J, the gap between germline ends came to 9 bases. The DNA of the CDR3 is TGTGCCAGCAGTTTAGCGGGACAAAGGAACACTGAAGCTTTCTTT. Its protein product is CASSLAGQRNTEAFF.

This clonotype was counted many times. The V and J genes are TRBV27 and TRBJ1-6, with D perhaps TRBD1 (5 bases). Looked up from germline, CDR1 is MNHEY and CDR2 is SMNVEV (reference sequence). Trimming left V 6 bases short and J 13 bases short, with 16 bases between. CDR3 length equals 13 residues. CDR3 nucleotide sequence: TGTGCCAGCAGGCGGGACCTCCGTGCCCCCCTCCACTTT. It specifies CASRRDLRAPLHF.